The 9 T cell receptor beta chains below come from one sample, sequenced in a study of breast tumors, draining lymph nodes, adjacent tissues. TCRdb passed the multiplex PCR reads through MiXCR, listing each CDR3 protein once. The sample gives approximately 280,000 distinct CDR3 sequences, 30% to 35% of which show up once; roughly 1.1% is in the top ten. Breast cancer patients provided tissue from their axillary draining lymph nodes. The sample taken for sequencing was axillary lymph node tissue. The receptors stem from a female donor with breast cancer. Some clones in this sample may be carry-over from other donors' samples.

This clonotype showed up many times. The chain employs TRBV10-3 and TRBJ2-1, with D perhaps TRBD2 (5 bases). Germline V lookup: CDR1 ENHRY, CDR2 SYGVKD. The CDR3 covers 15 residues. V was cut by 3 bases and J by 6 bases, with 15 bases left in between. This CDR3 is CAISDPLVRINEQFF. CDR3 nucleotides: TGTGCCATCAGTGACCCACTAGTAAGAATCAATGAGCAGTTCTTC.

In this sample, this clonotype turned up many times. This chain connects TRBV11-2 to TRBJ1-6; tentatively, D is TRBD1 (5 bases). The length of the CDR3 is 15 residues. Trimming shortened V by 1 base and J by 7 bases, and 11 bases separated the two germline ends. CDR1 is SGHAT and CDR2 is FQNNGV in the germline V gene. DNA of the CDR3: TGTGCCAGCAGCTTAGGAGGGGAAGGAAATTCACCCCTCCACTTT. Residues: CASSLGGEGNSPLHF.

V usage is TRBV30 and J usage is TRBJ1-2, with a tentative D call TRBD1 (6 bases). The ends were cut back, 0 bases at V and 7 bases at J, with 18 bases in the middle. There are 15 residues in the CDR3. CDR1 is GTSNPN, CDR2 SVGIG, per germline (reference sequence). CDR3 bases: TGTGCCTGGAGTGTTTCTGCCAGGGGTCTAGGTGGCTACACCTTC. It specifies CAWSVSARGLGGYTF. The variable domain in full, with the rest retrieved from reference TRBV30 and TRBJ1-2, is SQTIHQWPATLVQPVGSPLSLECTVEGTSNPNLYWYRQAAGRGLQLLFYSVGIGQISSEVPQNLSASRPQDRQFILSSKKLLLSDSGFYLCAWSVSARGLGGYTFGSGTRLTVV.

This clonotype was seen many times. Germline is not matched at one junction end, which may reflect a read error. The rearrangement links TRBV5-1 to TRBJ2-5; D gene ambiguous. Per the germline V gene, CDR1 is SGHRS and CDR2 is YFSETQ. The length of the CDR3 is 12 residues. The CDR3 sequence: CASSLGRETQYF. DNA of the CDR3: TGTGCCAGTAGTTTAGGGCGGGAGACCCAGTACTTC.

In this sample, this clonotype turned up many times. The chain couples TRBV6-1 to TRBJ2-5; 7 bases are shared with TRBD1. Germline V gives CDR1 MNHNS, CDR2 SASEGT. The CDR3 length is 14 residues. Trimming took 7 bases from V and 1 from J; bases not matched to a gene: 6. In DNA, the CDR3 is TGTGCCAGCAATACAGGGGCACCCCAAGAGACCCAGTACTTC. Encoded protein: CASNTGAPQETQYF.

Many counts were recorded for this clonotype. The gene calls are TRBV5-1 and TRBJ2-3; D unclear. CDR1 and CDR2 from the germline V gene are SGHRS and YFSETQ. The V end was cut by 3 bases, the J end by 5 bases, with 7 bases between. The CDR3 covers 12 residues. CDR3 residues: CASSSSRDTQYF. CDR3 coding DNA: TGCGCCAGCAGCTCATCCCGAGATACGCAGTATTTT.

This clonotype was recorded once. This may be a read error, as it is one base from a much larger clone. V gene TRBV11-2 combines with J gene TRBJ2-5, with 14 bases fitting TRBD2. The CDR3 consists of 17 residues. CDR1 is SGHAT, CDR2 FQNNGV, per germline. The CDR3: CASSMGLAGVRQGTQYF. In DNA form, the CDR3 reads TGTGCCAGCAGCATGGGACTAGCGGGAGTGCGCCAAGGGACCCAGTACTTC.

This clonotype appeared once. A single base separates this from a much larger clone, so it may be a read error. The rearrangement links TRBV5-4 to TRBJ1-2; D not resolved. Germline loops: CDR1 SGHNT, CDR2 YYREEE (reference sequence). The CDR3 covers 14 residues. CDR3 loop: CASSLSGSYYGYAF. In nucleotides, the CDR3 is TGTGCCAGCAGCTTATCCGGGAGCTACTATGGCTACGCCTTC.

About this clonotype itself: A much larger clone lies one base from this, so it may be a read error. The rearrangement uses TRBV5-1 and TRBJ2-1; D not resolved. Looked up from germline, CDR1 is SGHRS and CDR2 is YFSETQ. This CDR3 has 13 residues. This CDR3 reads CASSLGFRNDQFF. CDR3 sequence (DNA): TGCGCCAGCAGCTTGGGTTTTCGGAATGACCAGTTCTTC.